This T cell receptor (beta chain) was sequenced in a study of metastatic and nonmetastatic thyroid tumors. Overall study context: Repertoires from blood and tumor or nodule tissue of malignant and benign thyroid patients were compared.

V was pared by 10 bases and J by 1 base, with 6 bases of the junction left unmatched. The CDR3 extends over 13 amino acids. Germline CDR1 is ENHRY and CDR2 is SYGVKD. General study findings and limits: Relative to benign nodules, malignant thyroid tumors were reportedly characterized by significantly elevated TCR beta diversity in blood and tumor.

This clone was detected ten times or more. Its antigen is unknown. No patient received treatment before thyroid surgery. Original data processing: Variation in CDR3 across clinicopathological groups served as the basis for constructing a distant-metastasis classifier in papillary thyroid cancer. TCRdb reprocessed the PCR reads via MiXCR. These V and J calls rely on TCRdb rather than the paper's analysis. The data contain roughly 40,000 clones, approximately 15% of them singletons. This clonotype was obtained from a female donor with papillary thyroid cancer or a benign thyroid nodule (not recorded which). Some clones in this sample may be carry-over from other donors' samples. The material sequenced was blood. This sequence joins TRBV10-3 and TRBJ2-7; the match to TRBD2 covers 8 bases. Here the CDR3 reads CATAGTSSYEQYF. The DNA of the CDR3 is TGTGCCACAGCCGGGACTAGTTCCTACGAGCAGTACTTC.